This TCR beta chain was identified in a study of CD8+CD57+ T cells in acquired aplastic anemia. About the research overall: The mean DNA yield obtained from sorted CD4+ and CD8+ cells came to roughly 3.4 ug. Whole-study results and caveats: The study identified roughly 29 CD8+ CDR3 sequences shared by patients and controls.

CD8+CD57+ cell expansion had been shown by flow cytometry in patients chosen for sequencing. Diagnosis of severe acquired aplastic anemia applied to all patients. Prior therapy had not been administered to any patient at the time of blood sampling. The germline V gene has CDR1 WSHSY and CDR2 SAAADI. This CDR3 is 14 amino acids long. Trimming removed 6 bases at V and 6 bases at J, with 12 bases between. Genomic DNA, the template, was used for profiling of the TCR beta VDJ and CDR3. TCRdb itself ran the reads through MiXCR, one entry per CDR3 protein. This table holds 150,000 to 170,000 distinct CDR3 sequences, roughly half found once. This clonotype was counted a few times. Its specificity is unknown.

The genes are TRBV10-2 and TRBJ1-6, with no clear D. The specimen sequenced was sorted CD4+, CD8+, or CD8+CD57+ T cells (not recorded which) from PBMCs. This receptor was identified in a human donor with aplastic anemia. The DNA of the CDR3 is TGCGCCAGCAGGTTGTCTGAGGGTAATTCACCCCTCCACTTT. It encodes CASRLSEGNSPLHF.